Listed below are T cell receptor beta chains from one sample, sequenced in a study of OX40 agonist ivuxolimab in advanced cancers. Data came from immunoSEQ multiplex PCR; TCRdb stores just in-frame clones and leaves some out. The repertoire holds approximately 50,000 clones, with 80% as singletons. The source material was CD4+ or CD8+ T cells sorted from blood, sampled in a trial of the OX40 agonist ivuxolimab. These receptors originate from an adult with an advanced solid tumor such as melanoma, head and neck, liver or kidney cancer. Both conserved end residues are part of each CDR3. D genes are given only for firm matches. Expanded clones get a size class; other rows say once, few or many, or leave the size out.

abundance: -
v_gene: TRBV27
d_gene: TRBD2
len: 14
j_gene: TRBJ2-3
CDR3aa: CATRSGLAGDTQYF
CDR3nt: TGTGCCACCAGGTCGGGGCTAGCGGGAGATACGCAGTATTTT

abundance: few
v_gene: TRBV15
d_gene: -
len: 16
j_gene: TRBJ2-1
CDR3aa: CATSRNRGRAYNEQFF
CDR3nt: TGTGCCACCAGCAGAAACCGTGGGCGGGCCTACAATGAGCAGTTCTTC

abundance: -
v_gene: TRBV7-3
d_gene: -
len: 16
j_gene: TRBJ1-2
CDR3aa: CASSLFHSTESYGYTF
CDR3nt: TGTGCCAGCAGCTTATTTCACAGCACCGAGTCTTATGGCTACACCTTC

abundance: -
v_gene: TRBV4-1
d_gene: TRBD1
len: 14
j_gene: TRBJ2-7
CDR3aa: CASSPRDRVGEQYF
CDR3nt: TGCGCCAGCAGCCCCCGGGACAGGGTGGGTGAGCAGTACTTC

abundance: -
v_gene: TRBV7-9
d_gene: TRBD1
len: 17
j_gene: TRBJ2-5
CDR3aa: CASSLGRDRGIQETQYF
CDR3nt: TGTGCCAGCAGCTTAGGAAGGGACAGGGGAATCCAAGAGACCCAGTACTTC

abundance: -
v_gene: TRBV25-1
d_gene: -
len: 12
j_gene: TRBJ2-7
CDR3aa: CASSAQGYEQYF
CDR3nt: TGTGCCAGCAGTGCACAGGGCTACGAGCAGTACTTC

abundance: few
v_gene: TRBV7-6
d_gene: -
len: 15
j_gene: TRBJ1-1
CDR3aa: CASSPQQGVNTEAFF
CDR3nt: TGTGCCAGCAGCCCCCAACAAGGGGTCAACACTGAAGCTTTCTTT

abundance: -
v_gene: TRBV19
d_gene: TRBD2
len: 15
j_gene: TRBJ2-2
CDR3aa: CATRLAGANTGELFF
CDR3nt: TGTGCCACTAGACTAGCGGGAGCGAACACCGGGGAGCTGTTTTTT

abundance: -
v_gene: TRBV10-1
d_gene: -
len: 13
j_gene: TRBJ1-1
CDR3aa: CASSESRATEAFF
CDR3nt: TGCGCCAGCAGTGAGTCGAGGGCCACTGAAGCTTTCTTT

abundance: -
v_gene: TRBV19
d_gene: TRBD1
len: 14
j_gene: TRBJ2-5
CDR3aa: CASSPDRLQETQYF
CDR3nt: TGTGCCAGTTCACCGGACAGGTTACAGGAGACCCAGTACTTC

abundance: -
v_gene: TRBV7-2
d_gene: -
len: 14
j_gene: TRBJ1-1
CDR3aa: CASSLKAGSTEAFF
CDR3nt: TGTGCCAGCAGCTTAAAGGCCGGGAGCACTGAAGCTTTCTTT

abundance: -
v_gene: TRBV5-1
d_gene: -
len: 13
j_gene: TRBJ1-1
CDR3aa: CASRRGVGTEAFF
CDR3nt: TGCGCCAGCAGGCGGGGGGTGGGCACTGAAGCTTTCTTT

abundance: -
v_gene: TRBV6-5
d_gene: -
len: 13
j_gene: TRBJ1-2
CDR3aa: CASSLAEYYGYTF
CDR3nt: TGTGCCAGCAGTCTCGCAGAATACTATGGCTACACCTTC

abundance: -
v_gene: TRBV6-1
d_gene: -
len: 12
j_gene: TRBJ1-1
CDR3aa: CASSVMNTEAFF
CDR3nt: TGTGCCAGCAGTGTCATGAACACTGAAGCTTTCTTT

abundance: -
v_gene: TRBV9
d_gene: TRBD2
len: 15
j_gene: TRBJ2-1
CDR3aa: CASSEASGMGGEQFF
CDR3nt: TGTGCCAGCAGCGAAGCTAGCGGGATGGGCGGTGAGCAGTTCTTC

abundance: few
v_gene: TRBV7-9
d_gene: TRBD1
len: 19
j_gene: TRBJ2-1
CDR3aa: CASSLWDRGARAAGNEQFF
CDR3nt: TGTGCCAGCAGCTTATGGGACAGGGGAGCGAGGGCTGCGGGCAATGAGCAGTTCTTC

abundance: -
v_gene: TRBV10-1
d_gene: TRBD2
len: 15
j_gene: TRBJ2-2
CDR3aa: CASSDLAGTTGELFF
CDR3nt: TGCGCCAGCAGTGACCTAGCGGGGACCACCGGGGAGCTGTTTTTT

abundance: -
v_gene: TRBV27
d_gene: -
len: 15
j_gene: TRBJ1-2
CDR3aa: CASSLYYGGNYGYTF
CDR3nt: TGTGCCAGCAGTTTATATTACGGTGGTAACTATGGCTACACCTTC

abundance: -
v_gene: TRBV4-3
d_gene: -
len: 15
j_gene: TRBJ2-2
CDR3aa: CASSRGRLEAGELFF
CDR3nt: TGCGCCAGCAGCCGGGGTCGGCTGGAGGCCGGGGAGCTGTTTTTT

abundance: -
v_gene: TRBV5-1
d_gene: -
len: 14
j_gene: TRBJ2-3
CDR3aa: CASSTRTGTDTQYF
CDR3nt: TGCGCCAGCAGCACCCGGACGGGCACAGATACGCAGTATTTT

abundance: -
v_gene: TRBV7-2
d_gene: TRBD1
len: 14
j_gene: TRBJ2-3
CDR3aa: CASSSGTGGDTQYF
CDR3nt: TGTGCCAGCAGCTCCGGGACAGGGGGTGATACGCAGTATTTT

abundance: -
v_gene: TRBV7-3
d_gene: -
len: 17
j_gene: TRBJ2-2
CDR3aa: CASSLGLGDGATGELFF
CDR3nt: TGTGCCAGCAGCTTAGGTTTGGGGGACGGTGCCACCGGGGAGCTGTTTTTT

abundance: few
v_gene: TRBV7-9
d_gene: TRBD1
len: 14
j_gene: TRBJ1-6
CDR3aa: CASTERQGDSPLHF
CDR3nt: TGTGCCAGCACCGAGAGACAGGGAGATTCACCCCTCCACTTT

abundance: -
v_gene: TRBV5-8
d_gene: TRBD2
len: 16
j_gene: TRBJ2-1
CDR3aa: CASSFGLAETYNEQFF
CDR3nt: TGTGCCAGCAGCTTTGGACTAGCGGAAACCTACAATGAGCAGTTCTTC

abundance: -
v_gene: TRBV11-2
d_gene: -
len: 13
j_gene: TRBJ1-5
CDR3aa: CASSLGPNQPQHF
CDR3nt: TGTGCCAGCAGCTTAGGTCCCAATCAGCCCCAGCATTTT

abundance: -
v_gene: TRBV5-1
d_gene: -
len: 16
j_gene: TRBJ1-1
CDR3aa: CASSLGEGGGYTEAFF
CDR3nt: TGCGCCAGCAGCTTGGGGGAGGGGGGTGGCTACACTGAAGCTTTCTTT

abundance: -
v_gene: TRBV7-2
d_gene: TRBD1
len: 16
j_gene: TRBJ1-2
CDR3aa: CASSRIPGQINYGYTF
CDR3nt: TGTGCCAGCAGCCGCATACCGGGACAGATTAACTATGGCTACACCTTC

abundance: -
v_gene: TRBV4-2
d_gene: -
len: 13
j_gene: TRBJ1-1
CDR3aa: CASSQVGNTEAFF
CDR3nt: TGTGCCAGCAGCCAAGTTGGCAACACTGAAGCTTTCTTT

abundance: -
v_gene: TRBV7-9
d_gene: TRBD1
len: 15
j_gene: TRBJ2-7
CDR3aa: CASSSRDRGYSEQYF
CDR3nt: TGTGCCAGCAGCTCCCGGGACAGGGGTTACAGCGAGCAGTACTTC

abundance: few
v_gene: TRBV10-1
d_gene: -
len: 13
j_gene: TRBJ2-3
CDR3aa: CASSGVRGGAQYF
CDR3nt: TGCGCCAGCAGTGGGGTTAGGGGGGGGGCGCAGTATTTT

abundance: -
v_gene: TRBV15
d_gene: TRBD2
len: 15
j_gene: TRBJ2-1
CDR3aa: CATSRVGTSGSKQFF
CDR3nt: TGTGCCACCAGCAGAGTAGGGACTAGCGGGAGTAAGCAGTTCTTC

abundance: -
v_gene: TRBV6-1
d_gene: TRBD2
len: 18
j_gene: TRBJ2-7
CDR3aa: CASSERTSGPLSSYEQYF
CDR3nt: TGTGCCAGCAGTGAAAGGACTAGCGGACCATTGAGCTCCTACGAGCAGTACTTC

abundance: -
v_gene: TRBV5-1
d_gene: -
len: 17
j_gene: TRBJ2-4
CDR3aa: CASSLGGLPIAKNIQYF
CDR3nt: TGCGCCAGCAGCTTGGGGGGACTCCCAATAGCCAAAAACATTCAGTACTTC

abundance: -
v_gene: TRBV10-1
d_gene: -
len: 13
j_gene: TRBJ1-1
CDR3aa: CASSAQGDTEAFF
CDR3nt: TGCGCCAGCAGCGCACAGGGAGACACTGAAGCTTTCTTT

abundance: -
v_gene: TRBV7-2
d_gene: TRBD1
len: 16
j_gene: TRBJ2-5
CDR3aa: CASSLAGTGGAKTQYF
CDR3nt: TGTGCCAGCAGCTTAGCCGGGACAGGGGGCGCAAAGACCCAGTACTTC

abundance: once
v_gene: TRBV21-1
d_gene: -
len: 18
j_gene: TRBJ2-2
CDR3aa: CASSALAGERRNTGELFF
CDR3nt: TGTGCCAGCAGCGCCCTAGCGGGGGAAAGACGGAACACCGGGGAGCTGTTTTTT

abundance: -
v_gene: TRBV5-1
d_gene: -
len: 13
j_gene: TRBJ2-5
CDR3aa: CASSSAVQETQYF
CDR3nt: TGCGCCAGCAGCTCAGCGGTCCAAGAGACCCAGTACTTC

abundance: -
v_gene: TRBV30
d_gene: -
len: 12
j_gene: TRBJ1-1
CDR3aa: CAWSGGNTEAFF
CDR3nt: TGTGCCTGGAGTGGGGGGAACACTGAAGCTTTCTTT

abundance: -
v_gene: TRBV18
d_gene: -
len: 14
j_gene: TRBJ1-1
CDR3aa: CASSPLAFGTEAFF
CDR3nt: TGTGCCAGCTCACCACTAGCGTTTGGCACTGAAGCTTTCTTT

abundance: few
v_gene: TRBV6-6
d_gene: -
len: 14
j_gene: TRBJ2-1
CDR3aa: CASSPTSTYNEQFF
CDR3nt: TGTGCCAGCAGTCCGACTAGTACCTACAATGAGCAGTTCTTC

abundance: -
v_gene: TRBV28
d_gene: TRBD1
len: 13
j_gene: TRBJ1-1
CDR3aa: CASSRDRVTEAFF
CDR3nt: TGTGCCAGCAGCCGAGACAGGGTAACTGAAGCTTTCTTT

abundance: -
v_gene: TRBV6-5
d_gene: -
len: 11
j_gene: TRBJ2-7
CDR3aa: CASSSRYEQYF
CDR3nt: TGTGCCAGCAGTTCGAGATACGAGCAGTACTTC

abundance: -
v_gene: TRBV7-2
d_gene: TRBD1
len: 16
j_gene: TRBJ1-6
CDR3aa: CASSLARQGRNSPLHF
CDR3nt: TGTGCCAGCAGTCTAGCCCGACAGGGTAGGAATTCACCCCTCCACTTT

abundance: -
v_gene: TRBV5-4
d_gene: TRBD1
len: 15
j_gene: TRBJ2-6
CDR3aa: CASSLAGGGANVLTF
CDR3nt: TGTGCCAGCAGCTTGGCAGGGGGCGGGGCCAACGTCCTGACTTTC

abundance: -
v_gene: TRBV19
d_gene: -
len: 14
j_gene: TRBJ2-1
CDR3aa: CASSIGGSGREQFF
CDR3nt: TGTGCCAGTAGTATAGGCGGTAGCGGCCGTGAGCAGTTCTTC

abundance: -
v_gene: TRBV5-1
d_gene: TRBD2
len: 17
j_gene: TRBJ2-5
CDR3aa: CASSLALTLAGQETQYF
CDR3nt: TGCGCCAGCAGCTTGGCTTTAACTCTAGCGGGGCAAGAGACCCAGTACTTC

abundance: once
v_gene: TRBV30
d_gene: TRBD1
len: 14
j_gene: TRBJ1-6
CDR3aa: CAWSRRQGAWYLHF
CDR3nt: TGTGCCTGGAGTCGGAGGCAGGGGGCCTGGTACCTCCACTTT

abundance: -
v_gene: TRBV18
d_gene: TRBD1
len: 15
j_gene: TRBJ2-7
CDR3aa: CASSTEAGGSYEQYF
CDR3nt: TGTGCCAGCTCAACCGAGGCAGGGGGCTCCTACGAGCAGTACTTC

abundance: -
v_gene: TRBV5-1
d_gene: TRBD1
len: 17
j_gene: TRBJ2-6
CDR3aa: CASSLTGTASGANVLTF
CDR3nt: TGCGCCAGCAGCTTGACAGGGACAGCTTCTGGGGCCAACGTCCTGACTTTC

abundance: -
v_gene: TRBV5-8
d_gene: -
len: 15
j_gene: TRBJ1-1
CDR3aa: CASSLAARENTEAFF
CDR3nt: TGTGCCAGCAGCTTGGCGGCCCGGGAGAACACTGAAGCTTTCTTT

abundance: -
v_gene: TRBV29-1
d_gene: -
len: 13
j_gene: TRBJ2-7
CDR3aa: CSVEEGLVSEQYF
CDR3nt: TGCAGCGTTGAAGAGGGTTTGGTATCCGAGCAGTACTTC

abundance: once
v_gene: TRBV11-1
d_gene: -
len: 13
j_gene: TRBJ1-1
CDR3aa: CASSPDLNTEAFF
CDR3nt: TGTGCCAGCAGCCCGGACCTAAACACTGAAGCTTTCTTT

abundance: -
v_gene: TRBV6-6
d_gene: -
len: 12
j_gene: TRBJ2-5
CDR3aa: CASNGGAETQYF
CDR3nt: TGTGCCAGCAACGGGGGAGCAGAGACCCAGTACTTC

abundance: once
v_gene: TRBV11-2
d_gene: -
len: 12
j_gene: TRBJ1-5
CDR3aa: CASSATSQPQHF
CDR3nt: TGTGCCAGCAGCGCAACCAGTCAGCCCCAGCATTTT

abundance: -
v_gene: TRBV7-2
d_gene: -
len: 15
j_gene: TRBJ1-2
CDR3aa: CASSPTGFANYGYTF
CDR3nt: TGTGCCAGCAGCCCTACAGGGTTCGCGAACTATGGCTACACCTTC

abundance: -
v_gene: TRBV28
d_gene: -
len: 13
j_gene: TRBJ2-7
CDR3aa: CASSFLSTYEQYF
CDR3nt: TGTGCCAGCAGTTTCCTGAGTACCTACGAGCAGTACTTC

abundance: -
v_gene: TRBV19
d_gene: -
len: 13
j_gene: TRBJ1-1
CDR3aa: CASSARGSTEAFF
CDR3nt: TGTGCCAGTAGTGCCCGGGGGAGCACTGAAGCTTTCTTT

abundance: -
v_gene: TRBV7-9
d_gene: TRBD1
len: 14
j_gene: TRBJ2-7
CDR3aa: CASSSDRDSNEQYF
CDR3nt: TGTGCCAGCAGCTCGGACCGGGACAGCAACGAGCAGTACTTC

abundance: -
v_gene: TRBV7-6
d_gene: TRBD1
len: 14
j_gene: TRBJ1-1
CDR3aa: CASSVTGGNTEAFF
CDR3nt: TGTGCCAGCAGCGTGACAGGGGGGAACACTGAAGCTTTCTTT